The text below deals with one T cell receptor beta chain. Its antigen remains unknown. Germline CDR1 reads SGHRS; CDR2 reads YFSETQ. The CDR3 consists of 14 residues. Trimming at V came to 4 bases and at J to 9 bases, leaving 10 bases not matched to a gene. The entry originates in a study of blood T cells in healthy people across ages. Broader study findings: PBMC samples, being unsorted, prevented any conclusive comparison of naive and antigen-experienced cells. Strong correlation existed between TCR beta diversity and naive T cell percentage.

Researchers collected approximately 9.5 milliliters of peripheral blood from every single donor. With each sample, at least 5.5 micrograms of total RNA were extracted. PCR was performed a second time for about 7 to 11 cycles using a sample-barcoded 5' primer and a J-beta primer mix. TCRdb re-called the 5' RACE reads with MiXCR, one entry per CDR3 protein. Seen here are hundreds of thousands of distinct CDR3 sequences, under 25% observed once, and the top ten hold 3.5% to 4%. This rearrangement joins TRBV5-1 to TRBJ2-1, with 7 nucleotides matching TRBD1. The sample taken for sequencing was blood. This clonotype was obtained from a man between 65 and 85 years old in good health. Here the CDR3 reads CASSPQGEPTEQFF. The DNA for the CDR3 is TGCGCCAGCAGCCCCCAGGGGGAGCCGACTGAGCAGTTCTTC.